Included here is one T cell receptor (beta chain) sequence, with context. Trimming removed 4 bases from V and 1 base from J; junction bases left unmatched: 4. From germline, CDR1 is KGHDR and CDR2 SFDVKD. The CDR3 length is 15 residues. Authors' analysis steps: Reference gene primer amplification gave nucleated cell count estimates. Sequencing used immunoSEQ multiplex PCR; TCRdb keeps in-frame clones, though not all of them. For V, J and clone size, that table is used; D and trimming come from the DNA. The sample yields around 40,000 clones, 79% seen once. These data originate in a study of blood T cell repertoires in COVID-19.

This receptor was identified in an elderly woman with acute or convalescent COVID-19. Material for sequencing was peripheral blood. This chain uses TRBV24-1 with TRBJ2-3; 7 positions match TRBD2. The CDR3: CATSDRLAGTDTQYF. The CDR3 region has the DNA TGTGCCACCAGTGACAGACTAGCCGGCACAGATACGCAGTATTTT.